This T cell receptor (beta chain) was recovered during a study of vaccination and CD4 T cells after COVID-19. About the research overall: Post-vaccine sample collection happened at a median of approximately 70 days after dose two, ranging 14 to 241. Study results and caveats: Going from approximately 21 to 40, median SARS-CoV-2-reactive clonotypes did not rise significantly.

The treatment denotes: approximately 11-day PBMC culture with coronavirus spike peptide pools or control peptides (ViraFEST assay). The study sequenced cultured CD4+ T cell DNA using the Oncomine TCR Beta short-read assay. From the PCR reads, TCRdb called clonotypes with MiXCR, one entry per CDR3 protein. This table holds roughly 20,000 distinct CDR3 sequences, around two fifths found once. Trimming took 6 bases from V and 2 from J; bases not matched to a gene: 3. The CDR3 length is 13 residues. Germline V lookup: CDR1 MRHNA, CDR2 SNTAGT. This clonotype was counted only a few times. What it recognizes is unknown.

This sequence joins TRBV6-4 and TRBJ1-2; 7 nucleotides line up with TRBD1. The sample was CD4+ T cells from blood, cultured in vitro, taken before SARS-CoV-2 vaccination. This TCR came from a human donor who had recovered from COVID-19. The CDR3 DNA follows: TGTGCCAGCAGCCCGACAGGGAACTATGGCTACACCTTC. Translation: CASSPTGNYGYTF.